The rows below give T cell receptor beta chains drawn from one sample of a study of CD8 T cells in ankylosing spondylitis. TCRdb ran MiXCR on the 5' RACE reads and lists one entry per CDR3 protein. The sample lists around 130,000 distinct CDR3 sequences, around 7% seen once, with 9.5% to 15% in the top ten. The material sequenced was blood, either unsorted or a sorted T cell fraction (not recorded which). These receptor sequences come from a male donor with ankylosing spondylitis or in good health (not recorded which). Each CDR3 is given with its conserved first and last residue. A D gene is named only where the DNA matches it firmly. Clone size, where shown, is once, few, many, or a class for clones that have expanded.

J gene: TRBJ1-4; V gene: TRBV20-1; clone size: many; D gene: -; CDR3 DNA: TGCAGTGCTGGCCCCGGGGGGAAACTGTTTTTT; CDR3 protein: CSAGPGGKLFF
J gene: TRBJ2-7; V gene: TRBV15; clone size: many; D gene: -; CDR3 DNA: TGTGCCACCAGCAGTTCCGAGGCCTACGAGCAGTACTTC; CDR3 protein: CATSSSEAYEQYF
J gene: TRBJ2-7; V gene: TRBV20-1; clone size: many; D gene: -; CDR3 DNA: TGCAGTGCTAGGAGGGCTCTGAGCTCCTACGAGCAGTACTTC; CDR3 protein: CSARRALSSYEQYF
J gene: TRBJ2-3; V gene: TRBV3-1; clone size: many; D gene: TRBD2; CDR3 DNA: TGTGCCAGCAGCCCTCGCGGGGGAAGGGAAGATACGCAGTATTTT; CDR3 protein: CASSPRGGREDTQYF
J gene: TRBJ2-2; V gene: TRBV7-2; clone size: many; D gene: TRBD1; CDR3 DNA: TGTGCCAGCAGCTTTAGGGGGCCCGGGGAGCTGTTTTTT; CDR3 protein: CASSFRGPGELFF
J gene: TRBJ1-6; V gene: TRBV6-4; clone size: many; D gene: -; CDR3 DNA: TGTGCCAGCTTGTCTGGGAGGAATAATTCACCCCTCCACTTT; CDR3 protein: CASLSGRNNSPLHF
J gene: TRBJ2-1; V gene: TRBV18; clone size: many; D gene: TRBD2; CDR3 DNA: TGTGCCAGCTCACCATTTGAGCGGGGGCCACACCTTCCCGATGAGCAGTTCTTC; CDR3 protein: CASSPFERGPHLPDEQFF
J gene: TRBJ1-1; V gene: TRBV29-1; clone size: many; D gene: TRBD1; CDR3 DNA: TGCAGCGTTGAAAAAACAGGGGGCGAGTTAGCTTTCTTT; CDR3 protein: CSVEKTGGELAFF
J gene: TRBJ1-5; V gene: TRBV5-1; clone size: -; D gene: TRBD1; CDR3 DNA: TGCGCCAGCAGCCCGGACAGGGGAGATCAGCCCCAGCATTTT; CDR3 protein: CASSPDRGDQPQHF
J gene: TRBJ2-7; V gene: TRBV6-1; clone size: -; D gene: TRBD2; CDR3 DNA: TGTGCCAGCAGACCTTCTAGCGGGAGTGTCCACGAGCAGTACTTC; CDR3 protein: CASRPSSGSVHEQYF
J gene: TRBJ1-2; V gene: TRBV10-3; clone size: few; D gene: -; CDR3 DNA: TGTGCCATCAGTGAGTCGATAGGGAATGGCTACACCTTC; CDR3 protein: CAISESIGNGYTF
J gene: TRBJ1-2; V gene: TRBV4-1; clone size: many; D gene: -; CDR3 DNA: TGCGCCAGCAGCCAAACCGGGACACAAGTTAACTATGGCTACACCTTC; CDR3 protein: CASSQTGTQVNYGYTF
J gene: TRBJ1-4; V gene: TRBV7-9; clone size: -; D gene: -; CDR3 DNA: TGTGCCAGCAGCGCCATGGATCCAACTAATGAAAAACTGTTTTTT; CDR3 protein: CASSAMDPTNEKLFF
J gene: TRBJ2-4; V gene: TRBV28; clone size: -; D gene: TRBD1; CDR3 DNA: TGTGCCAGCAGGGGACAGGGGATGGCCAAAAACATTCAGTACTTC; CDR3 protein: CASRGQGMAKNIQYF
J gene: TRBJ1-5; V gene: TRBV4-1; clone size: -; D gene: -; CDR3 DNA: TGCACCAGCAGCCAATTGCGGATGGTAGGGCCCCAGCATTTT; CDR3 protein: CTSSQLRMVGPQHF
J gene: TRBJ1-6; V gene: TRBV4-3; clone size: many; D gene: -; CDR3 DNA: TGCGCCAGCAGCCAGGAAAAGGGGGGTTATTCACCCCTCCACTTT; CDR3 protein: CASSQEKGGYSPLHF
J gene: TRBJ2-1; V gene: TRBV7-3; clone size: many; D gene: TRBD1; CDR3 DNA: TGTGCCAGCAGCTCAGACAGGGGTTTCGAGCAGTTCTTC; CDR3 protein: CASSSDRGFEQFF
J gene: TRBJ2-7; V gene: TRBV20-1; clone size: many; D gene: -; CDR3 DNA: TGCAGTGCTAGCGACGCCCCCTACGAGCAGTACTTC; CDR3 protein: CSASDAPYEQYF
J gene: TRBJ2-7; V gene: TRBV7-8; clone size: many; D gene: -; CDR3 DNA: TGTGCCAGCAGCCAGACCTATGGGTCCTCCTACGAGCAGTACTTC; CDR3 protein: CASSQTYGSSYEQYF
J gene: TRBJ2-1; V gene: TRBV12-3/TRBV12-4; clone size: many; D gene: -; CDR3 DNA: TGTGCCAGCAGTGGGAACAGGGATGCATACAATGAGCAGTTCTTC; CDR3 protein: CASSGNRDAYNEQFF
J gene: TRBJ2-5; V gene: TRBV29-1; clone size: once; D gene: -; CDR3 DNA: TGCAGCGTTGAGTGGGTCGTGGGAACTTGCCACTTC; CDR3 protein: CSVEWVVGTCHF
J gene: TRBJ2-7; V gene: TRBV5-1; clone size: many; D gene: -; CDR3 DNA: TGCGCCAGCAGCTTGGGCCCGAAGGTTGTGCGTGGCTACGAGCAGTACTTC; CDR3 protein: CASSLGPKVVRGYEQYF
J gene: TRBJ2-3; V gene: TRBV5-1; clone size: many; D gene: -; CDR3 DNA: TGCGCCAGCAGCTTGATCCAGGACCCTAGCACAGATACGCAGTATTTT; CDR3 protein: CASSLIQDPSTDTQYF